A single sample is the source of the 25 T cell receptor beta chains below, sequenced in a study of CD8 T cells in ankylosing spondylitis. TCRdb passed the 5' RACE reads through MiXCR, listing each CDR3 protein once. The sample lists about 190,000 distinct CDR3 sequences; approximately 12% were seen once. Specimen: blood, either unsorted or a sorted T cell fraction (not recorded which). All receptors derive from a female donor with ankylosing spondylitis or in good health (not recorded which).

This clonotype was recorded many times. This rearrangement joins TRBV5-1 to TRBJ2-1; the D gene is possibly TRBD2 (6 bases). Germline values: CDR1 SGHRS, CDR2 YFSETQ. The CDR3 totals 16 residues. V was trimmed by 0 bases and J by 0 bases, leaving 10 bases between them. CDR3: CASSLAGGSSYNEQFF. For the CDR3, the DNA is TGCGCCAGCAGCTTGGCCGGAGGGAGCTCCTACAATGAGCAGTTCTTC. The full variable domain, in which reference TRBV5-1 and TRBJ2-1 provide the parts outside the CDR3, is KAGVTQTPRYLIKTRGQQVTLSCSPISGHRSVSWYQQTPGQGLQFLFEYFSETQRNKGNFPGRFSGRQFSNSRSEMNVSTLELGDSALYLCASSLAGGSSYNEQFFGPGTRLTVL.

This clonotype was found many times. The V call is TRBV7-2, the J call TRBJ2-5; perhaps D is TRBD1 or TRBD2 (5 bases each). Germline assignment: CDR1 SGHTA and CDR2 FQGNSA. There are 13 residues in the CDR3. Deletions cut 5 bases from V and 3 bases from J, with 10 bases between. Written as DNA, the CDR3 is TGTGCCAGCAGCGGGGACGGTGAAGAGACCCAGTACTTC. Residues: CASSGDGEETQYF.

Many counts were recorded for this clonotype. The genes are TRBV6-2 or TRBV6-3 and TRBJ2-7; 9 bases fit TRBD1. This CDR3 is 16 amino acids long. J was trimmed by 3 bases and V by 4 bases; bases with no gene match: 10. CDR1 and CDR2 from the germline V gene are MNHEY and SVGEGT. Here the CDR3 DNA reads TGTGCCAGCAGTTTAACGGCCGGGACAGGGCGCTACGAGCAGTACTTC. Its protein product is CASSLTAGTGRYEQYF.

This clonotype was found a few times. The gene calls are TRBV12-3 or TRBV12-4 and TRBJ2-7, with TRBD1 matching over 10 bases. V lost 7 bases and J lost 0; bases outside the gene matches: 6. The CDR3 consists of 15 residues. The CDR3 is CASTIGQGVSYEQYF. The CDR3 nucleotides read TGTGCCAGCACGATCGGACAGGGGGTCTCCTACGAGCAGTACTTC.

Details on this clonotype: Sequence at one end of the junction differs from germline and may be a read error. The CDR3 DNA sequence: TGTGCTAGCAGCGAAGGGGACTCGGCAAATTCACCCCTCCACTTT. Encoded protein: CASSEGDSANSPLHF. The chain joins TRBV7-7 to TRBJ1-6, with D perhaps TRBD1 (5 bases). Germline values: CDR1 SSHAT, CDR2 FNYEAQ (reference sequence). The CDR3 has 15 amino acids.

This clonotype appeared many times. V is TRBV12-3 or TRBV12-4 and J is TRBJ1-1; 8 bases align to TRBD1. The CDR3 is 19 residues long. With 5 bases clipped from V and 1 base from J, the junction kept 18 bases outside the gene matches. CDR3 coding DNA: TGTGCCAGCAGTCACTCCCTCCCCGACAGGGGTAGGGGGAACACTGAAGCTTTCTTT. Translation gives CASSHSLPDRGRGNTEAFF.

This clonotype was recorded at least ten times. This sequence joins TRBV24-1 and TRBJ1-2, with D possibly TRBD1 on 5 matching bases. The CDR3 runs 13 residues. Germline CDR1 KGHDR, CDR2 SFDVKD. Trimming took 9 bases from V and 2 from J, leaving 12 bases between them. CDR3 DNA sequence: TGTGCCACCTCGTTGACAGACAACTATGGCTACACCTTC. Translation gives CATSLTDNYGYTF.

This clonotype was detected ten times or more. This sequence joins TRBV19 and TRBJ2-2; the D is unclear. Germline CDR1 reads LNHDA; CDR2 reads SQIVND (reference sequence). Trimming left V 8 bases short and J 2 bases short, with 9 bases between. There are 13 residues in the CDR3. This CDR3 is CASAGPNTGELFF. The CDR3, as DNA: TGTGCCAGTGCCGGGCCAAACACCGGGGAGCTGTTTTTT.

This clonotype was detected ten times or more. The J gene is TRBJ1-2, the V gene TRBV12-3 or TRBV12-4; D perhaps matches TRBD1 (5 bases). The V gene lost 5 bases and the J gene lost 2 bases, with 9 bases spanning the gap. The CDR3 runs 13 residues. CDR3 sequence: CASSVGANYGYTF. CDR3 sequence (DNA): TGTGCCAGCAGTGTAGGGGCCAACTATGGCTACACCTTC.

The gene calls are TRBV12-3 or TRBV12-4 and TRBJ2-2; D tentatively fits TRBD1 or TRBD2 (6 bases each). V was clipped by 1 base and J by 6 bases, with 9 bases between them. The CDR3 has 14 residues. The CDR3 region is CASSLGGAPGELFF. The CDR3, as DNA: TGTGCCAGCAGTTTAGGGGGGGCACCCGGGGAGCTGTTTTTT.

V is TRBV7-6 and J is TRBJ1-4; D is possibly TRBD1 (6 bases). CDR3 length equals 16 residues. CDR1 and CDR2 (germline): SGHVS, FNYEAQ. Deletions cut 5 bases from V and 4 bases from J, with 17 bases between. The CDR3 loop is CASSARGRGINEKLFF. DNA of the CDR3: TGTGCCAGCAGCGCCCGGGGTAGGGGGATTAATGAAAAACTGTTTTTT.

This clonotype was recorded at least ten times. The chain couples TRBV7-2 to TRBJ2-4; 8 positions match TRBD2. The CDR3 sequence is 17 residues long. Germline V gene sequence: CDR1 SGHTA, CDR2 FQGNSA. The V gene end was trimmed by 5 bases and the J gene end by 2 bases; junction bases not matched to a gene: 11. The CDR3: CASSQRPGRGTKNIQYF. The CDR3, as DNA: TGTGCCAGCAGCCAGCGTCCCGGGAGGGGGACCAAAAACATTCAGTACTTC.

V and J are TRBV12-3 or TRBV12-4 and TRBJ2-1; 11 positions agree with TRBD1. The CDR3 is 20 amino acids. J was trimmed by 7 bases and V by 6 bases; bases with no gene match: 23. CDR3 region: CASRSRAPGQGERKKNEQFF. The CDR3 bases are TGTGCCAGCAGGTCCAGAGCCCCGGGACAGGGGGAGAGGAAAAAAAATGAGCAGTTCTTC.

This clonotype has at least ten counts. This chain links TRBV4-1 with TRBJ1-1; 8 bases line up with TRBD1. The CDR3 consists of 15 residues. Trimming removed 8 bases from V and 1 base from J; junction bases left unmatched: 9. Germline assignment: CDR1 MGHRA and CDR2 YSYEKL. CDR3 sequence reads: CASRTPGGRNTEAFF. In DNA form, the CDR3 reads TGCGCCAGCCGAACTCCAGGGGGCCGGAACACTGAAGCTTTCTTT.

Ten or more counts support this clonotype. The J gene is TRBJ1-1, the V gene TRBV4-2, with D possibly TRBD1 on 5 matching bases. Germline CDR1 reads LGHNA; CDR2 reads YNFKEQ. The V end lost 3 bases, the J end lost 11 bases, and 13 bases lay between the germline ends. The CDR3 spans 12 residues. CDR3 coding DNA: TGTGCCAGCAGCCACTTAGGGGCGGAGGCTTTCTTT. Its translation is CASSHLGAEAFF.

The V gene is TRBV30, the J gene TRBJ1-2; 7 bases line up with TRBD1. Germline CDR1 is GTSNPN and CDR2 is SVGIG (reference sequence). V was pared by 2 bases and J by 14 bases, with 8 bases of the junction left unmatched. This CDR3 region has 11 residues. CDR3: CAWSLAGTATF. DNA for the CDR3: TGTGCCTGGAGTTTAGCAGGGACAGCTACCTTC. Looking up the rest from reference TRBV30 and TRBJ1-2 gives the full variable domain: SQTIHQWPATLVQPVGSPLSLECTVEGTSNPNLYWYRQAAGRGLQLLFYSVGIGQISSEVPQNLSASRPQDRQFILSSKKLLLSDSGFYLCAWSLAGTATFGSGTRLTVV.

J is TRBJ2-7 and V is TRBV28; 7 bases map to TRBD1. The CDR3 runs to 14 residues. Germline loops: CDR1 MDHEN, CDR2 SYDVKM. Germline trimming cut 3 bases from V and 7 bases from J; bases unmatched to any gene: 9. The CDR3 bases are TGTGCCAGCAGTTTCCCTGACAGGGCGATAGAGCAGTACTTC. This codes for CASSFPDRAIEQYF. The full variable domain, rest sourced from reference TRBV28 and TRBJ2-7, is DVKVTQSSRYLVKRTGEKVFLECVQDMDHENMFWYRQDPGLGLRLIYFSYDVKMKEKGDIPEGYSVSREKKERFSLILESASTNQTSMYLCASSFPDRAIEQYFGPGTRLTVT.

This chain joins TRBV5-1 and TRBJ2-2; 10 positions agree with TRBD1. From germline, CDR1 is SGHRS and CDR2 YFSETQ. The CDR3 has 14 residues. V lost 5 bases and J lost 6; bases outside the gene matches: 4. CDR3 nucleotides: TGCGCCAGCAGGACAGGGGGCAACGCCGGGGAGCTGTTTTTT. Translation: CASRTGGNAGELFF.

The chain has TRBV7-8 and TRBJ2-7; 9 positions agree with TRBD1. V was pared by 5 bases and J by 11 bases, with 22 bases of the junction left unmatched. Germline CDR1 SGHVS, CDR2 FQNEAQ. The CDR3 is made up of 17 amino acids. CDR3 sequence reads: CASSLRVFRDRAHVEYF. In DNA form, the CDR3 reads TGTGCCAGCAGCCTAAGGGTTTTCCGGGACAGGGCCCACGTGGAGTACTTC. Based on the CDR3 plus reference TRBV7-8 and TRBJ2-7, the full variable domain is GAGVSQSPRYKVAKRGQDVALRCDPISGHVSLFWYQQALGQGPEFLTYFQNEAQLDKSGLPSDRFFAERPEGSVSTLKIQRTQQEDSAVYLCASSLRVFRDRAHVEYFGPGTRLTVT.

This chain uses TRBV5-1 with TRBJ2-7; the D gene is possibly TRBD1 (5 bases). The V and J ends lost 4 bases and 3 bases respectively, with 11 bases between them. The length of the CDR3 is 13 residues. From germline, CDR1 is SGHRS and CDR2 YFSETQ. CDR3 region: CASSPAGNYEQYF. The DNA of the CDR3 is TGCGCCAGCAGCCCTGCAGGGAACTACGAGCAGTACTTC.

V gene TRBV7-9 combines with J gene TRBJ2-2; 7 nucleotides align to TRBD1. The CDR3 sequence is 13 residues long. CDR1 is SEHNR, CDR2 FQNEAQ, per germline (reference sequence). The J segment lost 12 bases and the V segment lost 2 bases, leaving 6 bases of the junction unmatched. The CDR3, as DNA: TGTGCCAGCAGCTTAAGACAGGGCGGAAAGCTGTTTTTT. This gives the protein CASSLRQGGKLFF.

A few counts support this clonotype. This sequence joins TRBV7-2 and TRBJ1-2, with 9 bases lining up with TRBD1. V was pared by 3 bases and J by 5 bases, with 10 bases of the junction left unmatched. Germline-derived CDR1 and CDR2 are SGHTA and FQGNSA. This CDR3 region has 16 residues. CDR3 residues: CASSFRQPGQGYGYTF. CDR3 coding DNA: TGTGCCAGCAGCTTTCGCCAGCCGGGACAGGGTTATGGCTACACCTTC.

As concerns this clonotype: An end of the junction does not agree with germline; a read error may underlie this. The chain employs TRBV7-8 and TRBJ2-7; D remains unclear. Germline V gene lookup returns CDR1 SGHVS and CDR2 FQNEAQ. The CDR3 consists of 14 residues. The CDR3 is CASSLYPHSYDQYF. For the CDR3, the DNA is TGTGCCAGCAGCTTATATCCCCATTCCTACGATCAGTACTTC.

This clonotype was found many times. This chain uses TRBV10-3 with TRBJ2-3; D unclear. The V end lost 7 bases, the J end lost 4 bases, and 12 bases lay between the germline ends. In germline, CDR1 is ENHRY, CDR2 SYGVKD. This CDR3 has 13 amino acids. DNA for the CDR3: TGTGCCATCACTGCTGTCTCCTCAGATACGCAGTATTTT. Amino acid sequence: CAITAVSSDTQYF.

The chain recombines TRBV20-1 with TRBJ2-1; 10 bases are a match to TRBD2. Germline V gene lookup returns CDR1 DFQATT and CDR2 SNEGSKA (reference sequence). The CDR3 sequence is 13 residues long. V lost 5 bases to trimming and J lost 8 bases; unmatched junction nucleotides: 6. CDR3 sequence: CSALAGVTDEQFF. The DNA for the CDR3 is TGCAGTGCTCTAGCGGGAGTAACCGATGAGCAGTTCTTC.